One sample yielded the 2 T cell receptor beta chains listed below, sequenced in a study of T cell changes during pregnancy in multiple sclerosis. Measured with immunoSEQ multiplex PCR; TCRdb has only the in-frame clones, and not every one. Among about 69,000 clones listed, roughly 91% were seen once. This material consisted of peripheral blood, taken in the third trimester of pregnancy. The origin of the receptors is a female donor with multiple sclerosis, enrolled in a pregnancy study.

This clone was observed a handful of times. This chain connects TRBV5-1 to TRBJ1-1, with 7 bases that match TRBD1. The V gene end was trimmed by 2 bases and the J gene end by 3 bases; junction bases not matched to a gene: 4. Germline values: CDR1 SGHRS, CDR2 YFSETQ. This CDR3 has 14 amino acids. Written as DNA, the CDR3 is TGCGCCAGCAGCTTTTTAACAGGGGACACTGAAGCTTTCTTT. Protein sequence: CASSFLTGDTEAFF.

Here the CDR3 DNA reads TGCGCCAGCAGCCAGAGTAGCGGGGGGGCCTTATATGAGCAGTTCTTC. Translated: CASSQSSGGALYEQFF. The rearrangement joins TRBV4-1 to TRBJ2-1; 11 bases are a match to TRBD2. The trim removed 3 bases at V and 8 bases at J, leaving 9 bases unmatched. This CDR3 has 16 residues. Germline V gene sequence: CDR1 MGHRA, CDR2 YSYEKL.